The T cell receptor (beta chain) described here comes from a study of Ad26.COV2.S vaccination and SARS-CoV-2 variants. For the study at large: Dosing was one shot or two shots 56 days apart. Study results and caveats: A substantial breadth of spike-specific CD8+ and CD4+ T cell responses after vaccination has been reported.

Treatment: some 19 received Ad26.COV2.S at low or high dose, single or two shots; a few received placebo; per-sample allocation not given. The study sampled participants on day 63 after the first vaccine or placebo injection. The administered vaccine (an Ad26 vector) expressed Wuhan-strain SARS-CoV-2 spike. About this clone itself: Its antigen remains unidentified.

The CDR3 sequence is 14 residues long. Germline CDR1 is SEHNR and CDR2 is FQNEAQ (reference sequence). Trimming left V 5 bases short and J 3 bases short, with 13 bases between. Here immunoSEQ multiplex PCR was the method, and the copy in TCRdb shows in-frame clones only, minus some. The sample contains approximately 350,000 clones, about four fifths of which appear only once. The sample was peripheral blood, taken in a trial of Ad26.COV2.S vaccine versus placebo. The gene calls are TRBV7-9 and TRBJ1-1; D might be TRBD1 (6 bases). This sequence originates from a person aged 18 to 65 who received the Ad26.COV2.S COVID-19 vaccine or a placebo. CDR3: CASSELQGDTEAFF. The CDR3 DNA reads as TGTGCCAGCAGCGAATTACAGGGTGACACTGAAGCTTTCTTT.